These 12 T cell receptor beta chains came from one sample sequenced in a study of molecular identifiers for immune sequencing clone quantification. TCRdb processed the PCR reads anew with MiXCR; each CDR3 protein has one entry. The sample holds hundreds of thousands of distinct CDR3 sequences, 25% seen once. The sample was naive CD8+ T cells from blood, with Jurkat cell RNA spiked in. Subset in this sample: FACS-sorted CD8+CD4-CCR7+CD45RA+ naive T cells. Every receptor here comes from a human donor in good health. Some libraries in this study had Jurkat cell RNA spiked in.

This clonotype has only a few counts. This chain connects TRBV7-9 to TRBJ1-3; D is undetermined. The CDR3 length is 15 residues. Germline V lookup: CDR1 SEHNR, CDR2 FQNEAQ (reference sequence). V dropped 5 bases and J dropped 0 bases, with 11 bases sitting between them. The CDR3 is CASSPREDSGNTIYF. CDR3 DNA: TGTGCCAGCAGCCCCAGAGAAGACTCTGGAAACACCATATATTTT.

In nucleotides, the CDR3 is TGTGCCAGCAGCCCGGACTGGGGGGAGACCCAGTACTTC. It is translated as CASSPDWGETQYF. The chain uses TRBV3-1 and TRBJ2-5; possibly TRBD1 or TRBD2 for D (5 bases each). The V end lost 4 bases, the J end lost 5 bases, and 11 bases lay between the germline ends. The germline CDR1 and CDR2 sequences are LGHDT and YNNKEL (reference sequence). The CDR3 is made up of 13 amino acids.

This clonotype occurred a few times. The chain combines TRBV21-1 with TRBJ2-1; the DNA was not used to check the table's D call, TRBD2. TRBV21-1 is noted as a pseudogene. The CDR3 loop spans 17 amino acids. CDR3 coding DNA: TGTGCCAGCAGCAAAGCCCCCGGACTAGCGGGAGTTAATGAGCAGTTCTTC. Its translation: CASSKAPGLAGVNEQFF.

The chain's CDR3 is CASSPRPPDRLSGNTIYF. The DNA of the CDR3 is TGTGCCAGCAGTCCCCGCCCGCCCGACAGACTCTCTGGAAACACCATATATTTT. V is TRBV27 and J is TRBJ1-3, with D possibly matching TRBD1 (5 bases). There are 18 residues in the CDR3. Trimming removed 5 bases at V and 0 bases at J, with 20 bases between. CDR1 MNHEY and CDR2 SMNVEV come from the germline V gene (reference sequence).

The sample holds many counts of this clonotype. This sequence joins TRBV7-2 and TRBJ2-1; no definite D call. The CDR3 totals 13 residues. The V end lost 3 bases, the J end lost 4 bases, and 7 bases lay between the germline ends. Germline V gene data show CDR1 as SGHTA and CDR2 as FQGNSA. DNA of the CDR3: TGTGCCAGCAGCTTGGATGCTTACAATGAGCAGTTCTTC. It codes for CASSLDAYNEQFF.

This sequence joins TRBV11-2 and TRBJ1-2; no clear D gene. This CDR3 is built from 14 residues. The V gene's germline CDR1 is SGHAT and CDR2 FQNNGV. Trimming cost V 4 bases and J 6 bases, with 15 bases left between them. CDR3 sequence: CASSSQLLPNGYTF. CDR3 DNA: TGTGCCAGCAGCTCTCAGCTCCTGCCTAATGGCTACACCTTC.

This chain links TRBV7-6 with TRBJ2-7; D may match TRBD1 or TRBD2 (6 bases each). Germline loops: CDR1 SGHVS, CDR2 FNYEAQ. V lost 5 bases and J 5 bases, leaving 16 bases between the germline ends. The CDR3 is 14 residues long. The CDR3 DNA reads TGTGCCAGCAGCCCCCGGGGGCGCTTCAACGAGCAGTACTTC. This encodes CASSPRGRFNEQYF.

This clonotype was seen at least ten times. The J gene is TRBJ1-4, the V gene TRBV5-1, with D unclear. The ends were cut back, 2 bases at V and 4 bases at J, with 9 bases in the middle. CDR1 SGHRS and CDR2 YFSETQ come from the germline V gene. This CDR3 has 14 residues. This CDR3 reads CASSLRSLNEKLFF. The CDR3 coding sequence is TGCGCCAGCAGCTTAAGGAGCCTTAATGAAAAACTGTTTTTT.

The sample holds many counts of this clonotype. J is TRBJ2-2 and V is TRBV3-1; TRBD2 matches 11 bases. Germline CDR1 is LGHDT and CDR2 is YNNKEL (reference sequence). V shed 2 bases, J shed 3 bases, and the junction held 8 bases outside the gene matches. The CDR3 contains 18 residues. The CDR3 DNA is TGTGCCAGCAGCCAAATCCAACTAGCGGGAGAGGACACCGGGGAGCTGTTTTTT. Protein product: CASSQIQLAGEDTGELFF.

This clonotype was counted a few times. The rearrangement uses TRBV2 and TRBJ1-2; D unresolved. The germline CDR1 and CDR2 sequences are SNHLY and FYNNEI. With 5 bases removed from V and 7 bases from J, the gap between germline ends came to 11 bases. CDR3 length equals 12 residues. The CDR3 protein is CASSFDGFGYTF. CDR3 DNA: TGTGCCAGCAGTTTTGACGGGTTTGGCTACACCTTC.

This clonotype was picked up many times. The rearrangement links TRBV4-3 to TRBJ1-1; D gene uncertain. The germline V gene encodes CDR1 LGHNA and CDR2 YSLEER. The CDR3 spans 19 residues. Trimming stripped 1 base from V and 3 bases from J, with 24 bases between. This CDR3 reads CASSQGGWQATIKDTEAFF. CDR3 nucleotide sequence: TGCGCCAGCAGCCAAGGGGGTTGGCAGGCTACAATAAAAGACACTGAAGCTTTCTTT.

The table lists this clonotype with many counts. The CDR3 loop is CASSGGAGATNEKLFF. The CDR3 region has the DNA TGCGCCAGCAGCGGCGGGGCAGGCGCAACTAATGAAAAACTGTTTTTT. The V and J genes are TRBV5-1 and TRBJ1-4; tentative D call: TRBD1 (5 bases). Trimming took off 4 bases at V and 0 bases at J, with 13 bases between the two ends. This CDR3 comprises 16 residues. Germline V CDR1 and CDR2: SGHRS, YFSETQ. Full variable domain (rest looked up from reference TRBV5-1 and TRBJ1-4): KAGVTQTPRYLIKTRGQQVTLSCSPISGHRSVSWYQQTPGQGLQFLFEYFSETQRNKGNFPGRFSGRQFSNSRSEMNVSTLELGDSALYLCASSGGAGATNEKLFFGSGTQLSVL.